The T cell receptor beta chain under discussion was sequenced for a study of identical twins. To note about this clonotype: The antigen remains unidentified.

The length of the CDR3 is 15 residues. From germline, CDR1 is MNHNY and CDR2 SVGAGI (reference sequence). V dropped 2 bases and J dropped 4 bases, with 12 bases sitting between them. cDNA carried unique molecular identifiers, and a universal primer site was added by template switching. Each CDR3 protein gets one entry after TCRdb re-called the 5' RACE reads with MiXCR. The data show more than 1.5 million distinct CDR3 sequences, with around 29% seen just once and 0.25% to 0.3% held by the top ten. Study findings and constraints: Cross-sectional statistics underpinned the conclusions; the same donors were not followed. Cord blood beta clonotypes present at high abundance carried fewer insertions; no such pattern appeared in memory repertoires.

Sequencing was performed on cord blood. The V gene is TRBV6-6, the J gene TRBJ2-1; tentative D call: TRBD2 (5 bases). This receptor was taken from a newborn girl in good health. The CDR3 bases are TGTGCCAGCAGTTACCCGACTATGAGGTACAATGAGCAGTTCTTC. Translated: CASSYPTMRYNEQFF.